This T cell receptor (beta chain) stems from a study of cytomegalovirus exposure and HLA in healthy donors (TCRdb year 2017). Describing the broader study: An earlier analysis of about 560 of the donors reported 276 Gb of sequence data and 117 million unique TCR beta sequences obtained from about 170 million T cells. An early release covering around 630 HLA-typed donors comprised around 300 gigabases of sequencing data and 85 million or so unique TCR sequences. The genetic ancestry cluster associated with self-reported Caucasian donors included 81% of the roughly 410 genotyped donors. The study aimed to test whether signatures of past pathogen exposure could be identified by cataloging public T cell receptors. The study used immunosequencing to profile the T cell repertoires of some 600 subjects and linked those repertoires to cytomegalovirus serostatus. Besides the first cohort of approximately 670 subjects, a separate validation cohort made up of 120 different subjects was used. To predict cytomegalovirus infection status, the study combined high-throughput TCR immunosequencing, statistical association of individual TCRs with disease status, and machine learning. A later analysis re-analyzed previously published TCR beta repertoires from roughly 600 donors and added high-resolution HLA genotyping to study TCR occurrence patterns. The later analysis used no new phenotypic data to find candidate immune exposures, relying instead on TCR beta sequences and their occurrence across donors. An earlier analysis of several hundred of the donors used high-throughput TCR beta sequencing to judge whether each TCR beta V gene segment behaved as functional or pseudogenic. Donor age, sex, ethnicity and CMV serostatus were compiled together with the repertoire data. A later genetic analysis used genome-wide SNP genotypes for about 55% of the 666 donors, treating that subset as a discovery cohort. All discovery cohort repertoires had been generated using a single sequencing platform. Both class I and class II loci were covered by HLA typing, at four-digit resolution. The number of typed donors differed by locus: roughly 629-640 for A, B, C, DRB1 and DQB1; 522 for DQA1; fewer than 610 for DPA1; and about 450 for DPB1. Four or five DR-DQ haplotypes were handled as single units for association and clustering, since linkage in the cohort was strong. Among 300 to 500 genotyped donors of the cohort, an average of roughly 230,000 unique TCR beta nucleotide sequences was sequenced per donor, of which roughly 17% were non-productive. Overall results and qualifications from the work: The study gave a list of 150 to 200 TCR beta chains associated with cytomegalovirus. In a later analysis, most CMV-associated TCR beta chains were found to appear HLA-restricted, with HLA associations seemingly driven largely by CMV exposure. In a later analysis, HLA-associated TCR beta chains showed more clonal expansion and lower generation probabilities than non-associated chains that were equally common. Presence/absence analyses assumed roughly uniform sequencing depth across donors, an assumption that may not hold. Linkage disequilibrium might explain the correlated functional status among segregating V segments, but an unknown experimental factor could not be ruled out. The authors suggested that the approach could potentially be extended to other disease states and immunological phenotypes. A further reported finding was that TCR beta sequences accurately predicted the HLA-A and HLA-B alleles for most subjects in the first cohort. Assigning TCR associations to individual alleles was difficult when HLA alleles, especially DR and DQ, strongly co-occurred. In both the original and validation cohorts, the classifier was reported to diagnose cytomegalovirus status with high specificity and sensitivity. In a later analysis, the rate of TCR association differed among HLA loci, with DRB1 alleles having the most associated TCRs and HLA-C alleles having the fewest. The sequencing pipeline was judged likely to have produced a cluster of highly shared sequence variants as a technical artifact. Because counts were too low, about 15 rarely observed V segments, including chromosome 9 orphons, were left out of the earlier analysis of 587 of the donors. At a false discovery rate of 0.05, a later analysis linked 16,951 TCR beta sequences to specific HLA alleles. This cohort had only TCR beta chains sequenced, and the lack of alpha or paired-chain data limited which features could be detected. For the cohort, immune exposure information was limited to CMV serostatus. In a later genetic analysis, fewer N-insertions in productive TCRs were reported among donors in an Asian-associated ancestry cluster than the roughly 700-donor mean. An earlier analysis of approximately 600 of the donors showed that most TCR beta V segments appeared in productive rearrangements either about 87% or about 30% of the time, which broadly matched IMGT annotations. Three of the identified cytomegalovirus-associated TCR beta chains were confirmed in vitro to be specific for cytomegalovirus antigens. An association between a missense DCLRE1C variant and V-gene and J-gene trimming of TCR beta chains was found in a later genetic analysis and replicated in an independent cohort. The 87-base-pair reads could not distinguish some IMGT-functional V segments, including TRBV6-2 and TRBV6-3, so those segments were excluded. In a later analysis, several top co-occurrence clusters were reported to appear linked to parvovirus B19, influenza, CMV and Epstein-Barr virus. Across donors, most TCR sequences were observed very rarely, whereas some public TCRs were present in many individuals. Because HLA typing was missing for some donors at each locus, association tests included only the typed subset.

This clone was counted a few times. Its target antigen remains unknown. No base quality values were provided; no much bigger clone lies one nucleotide off. CDR1 MDHEN and CDR2 SYDVKM are derived from the germline V gene. From cysteine to phenylalanine, the CDR3 is 14 amino acids long. The CDR3 DNA has 42 bases and is translated from base 1. Trimming accounts for 4 bases at V and 4 bases at J, while the number of junction bases matched to no gene is 5. Receptor amplification or capture employed the immunoSEQ multiplex PCR assay. The multiplex PCR relied on a mix of 60 forward primers for TCR Vbeta segments and 13 reverse primers for TCR Jbeta segments. A multiplex PCR assay on genomic DNA amplified the CDR3 region of rearranged TCR beta genes. The amplified TCR beta libraries were sequenced on the Illumina HiSeq System as 87-base-pair reads. Turning to the authors' computational methods: In a later analysis, tens of millions of unique TCR beta chains were counted across the approximately 670 repertoires, and about 9.9 million of these chains were shared by at least two donors. Raw reads were error-corrected and collapsed into unique sequences with a nearest-neighbor algorithm that merged closely related sequences to remove PCR and sequencing errors. To assign V, D and J gene segments, CDR3 sequences were aligned to IMGT reference sequences. Each retained sequence needed at least a six-nucleotide match to both a V gene segment and a J gene segment. A rearrangement was called productive if the CDR3 had no stop codons and remained in frame with V and J, and every other rearrangement was called non-productive. Following IMGT convention, CDR3 was defined as the stretch from the second conserved V-encoded cysteine to the conserved J-encoded phenylalanine. In an earlier analysis of 500 to 650 of the donors, sequences lacking an unambiguous match to a single V gene segment were excluded. An earlier analysis of approximately 590 of the donors called V segments functional above 56.7% productive rearrangements and segregating when the between-donor standard deviation exceeded 5%. A statistical classification framework was developed to diagnose cytomegalovirus status using the catalog of TCR beta chain sequences. A later analysis assigned V and J genes by comparing TCR nucleotide sequences with IMGT/GENE-DB human TR gene sequences. The TCRdist pipeline was used in a later analysis to assign CDR3 sequences and most-parsimonious VDJ recombination scenarios. In a later analysis, every TCR beta chain was defined by the combination of its CDR3 amino acid sequence and its V-gene family, and reads without a unique V-gene family were dropped. A later analysis removed 550 to 700 highly shared, low-generation-probability nucleotide sequences to deal with suspected cross-contamination and a sequencing artifact. In a later analysis, a clonal expansion index for each public chain was calculated from normalized within-repertoire ranks of inferred template counts. Generation probabilities in a later analysis came from a VDJ recombination model fitted to out-of-frame rearrangements, and those results were checked against IGoR. Hypergeometric tests were used in a later analysis to score TCR-TCR, TCR-HLA and TCR-CMV co-occurrence, with a repertoire-size bias correction applied to the TCR pairs. A later analysis estimated false discovery rates by permuting HLA or CMV assignments 20 times. A later analysis grouped co-occurring TCRs with DBSCAN, adding TCRdist sequence similarity when clustering within HLA-allele-positive subsets. Repertoires with fewer than 30,000 or more than 120,000 public chains, plus five repertoires with anomalous nucleotide sharing, were excluded from co-occurrence clustering. TCRdb retrieved this table from immuneACCESS and kept in-frame rearrangements only. Not all clones are present; in checked studies, unresolved V genes account for under half, and no reason is known for the remainder. The DNA gave D and trimming, while V, J and clone size come from that table. This sample holds under 200,000 clones; roughly 13% were observed only once. The ten largest clones represent roughly 7.7% of the sample.

The cohort comprised fewer than 750 healthy bone marrow donors. At the time of sampling, all cohort members were nominally healthy, though unrecorded immune exposures were likely present. The donor was CMV seropositive and was included in the group of 250 to 350 seropositive cohort members. A peripheral blood sample was provided by each donor, and peripheral blood mononuclear cells were used for TCR beta sequencing. The Qiagen DNeasy Blood Extraction Kit was used to extract genomic DNA from the blood cell samples. The sample was PBMCs. The V and J genes are TRBV28 and TRBJ2-3; the junction holds 7 bases that match TRBD1. This TCR derives from a middle-aged man in good health and CMV-seropositive. Read as DNA, the sequence is TGTGCCAGCAGTTCCCCAGGGGGTTCAGATACGCAGTATTTT. Its protein is CASSSPGGSDTQYF. Here the CDR3 is joined to the reference TRBV28 and TRBJ2-3 genes, and the full variable domain is: DVKVTQSSRYLVKRTGEKVFLECVQDMDHENMFWYRQDPGLGLRLIYFSYDVKMKEKGDIPEGYSVSREKKERFSLILESASTNQTSMYLCASSSPGGSDTQYFGPGTRLTVL.